These T cell receptor beta chains were read from a single sample in a study of shared clonotypes between healthy human individuals. The assay was immunoSEQ multiplex PCR, and TCRdb's table has in-frame clones only and misses some. Of about 2.4 million clones in the sample, over 85% were seen once. Sample: naive CD4+ T cells from PBMCs. These receptor sequences come from a man between 18 and 35 years old in good health. Some clones in this sample may be carry-over from other donors' samples. The CDR3 runs from the conserved cysteine through the conserved F or W. Each record gives: V gene, D gene, clone size, J gene, CDR3 protein, CDR3 DNA. The D gene is left open where the match is weak. Expanded clones are given a class, and other clones once, few, many or no size at all.

v_gene: TRBV10-3; d_gene: NA; abundance: NA; j_gene: TRBJ2-3; CDR3aa: CAISAELGEGGTDTQYF; CDR3nt: TGTGCCATCAGTGCAGAGCTTGGGGAAGGGGGCACAGATACGCAGTATTTT
v_gene: TRBV6-4; d_gene: NA; abundance: NA; j_gene: TRBJ2-3; CDR3aa: CASSHGALGTDTQYF; CDR3nt: TGTGCCAGCAGTCATGGGGCTTTAGGCACAGATACGCAGTATTTT
v_gene: TRBV10-3; d_gene: NA; abundance: NA; j_gene: TRBJ1-1; CDR3aa: CAIRLDRNTEAFF; CDR3nt: TGTGCCATCAGACTAGACAGGAACACTGAAGCTTTCTTT
v_gene: TRBV6-1; d_gene: NA; abundance: NA; j_gene: TRBJ2-1; CDR3aa: CASYRSSYNEQFF; CDR3nt: TGTGCCAGCTATCGAAGCTCCTACAATGAGCAGTTCTTC
v_gene: TRBV12-5; d_gene: NA; abundance: NA; j_gene: TRBJ2-1; CDR3aa: CASGLRRNEQFF; CDR3nt: TGTGCTAGTGGTTTAAGGCGGAATGAGCAGTTCTTC
v_gene: TRBV10-2; d_gene: TRBD2; abundance: NA; j_gene: TRBJ2-1; CDR3aa: CASGISGRAHNEQFF; CDR3nt: TGCGCCAGCGGGATTAGCGGGAGAGCCCACAATGAGCAGTTCTTC
v_gene: TRBV19; d_gene: NA; abundance: once; j_gene: TRBJ1-2; CDR3aa: CASSTLDSRLLNYGYTF; CDR3nt: TGTGCCAGTAGTACGTTGGACAGCCGCCTACTTAACTATGGCTACACCTTC
v_gene: TRBV5-8; d_gene: NA; abundance: NA; j_gene: TRBJ1-5; CDR3aa: CASSRAGQYGNQPQHF; CDR3nt: TGTGCCAGCAGCCGGGCAGGACAGTACGGTAATCAGCCCCAGCATTTT
v_gene: TRBV9; d_gene: TRBD1; abundance: NA; j_gene: TRBJ2-3; CDR3aa: CASDKGAEDTQYF; CDR3nt: TGTGCCAGCGATAAGGGGGCTGAAGATACGCAGTATTTT
v_gene: TRBV5-5; d_gene: NA; abundance: NA; j_gene: TRBJ1-2; CDR3aa: CASSDAGTRDYGYTF; CDR3nt: TGTGCCAGCAGCGATGCCGGGACCCGGGACTATGGCTACACCTTC
v_gene: TRBV9; d_gene: NA; abundance: NA; j_gene: TRBJ1-1; CDR3aa: CASSVELRDGGTEAFF; CDR3nt: TGTGCCAGCAGCGTAGAATTAAGGGACGGGGGCACTGAAGCTTTCTTT
v_gene: TRBV29-1; d_gene: NA; abundance: NA; j_gene: TRBJ2-1; CDR3aa: CSVAGLTTNEQFF; CDR3nt: TGCAGCGTAGCTGGACTAACGACCAATGAGCAGTTCTTC
v_gene: TRBV2; d_gene: TRBD2; abundance: NA; j_gene: TRBJ2-7; CDR3aa: CASSETGPSGGQYF; CDR3nt: TGTGCCAGCAGTGAAACAGGGCCTAGCGGGGGTCAGTACTTC
v_gene: TRBV11-2; d_gene: TRBD2; abundance: NA; j_gene: TRBJ2-2; CDR3aa: CASSLAPGRGKHGELFF; CDR3nt: TGTGCCAGCAGCTTAGCCCCCGGGAGGGGGAAACACGGGGAGCTGTTTTTT
v_gene: TRBV28; d_gene: NA; abundance: NA; j_gene: TRBJ1-1; CDR3aa: CASGSIAEAFF; CDR3nt: TGTGCCAGCGGGTCGATCGCTGAAGCTTTCTTT
v_gene: TRBV5-1; d_gene: TRBD2; abundance: NA; j_gene: TRBJ2-5; CDR3aa: CASSLGVSGRADETQYF; CDR3nt: TGCGCCAGCAGCTTGGGGGTTTCCGGGAGGGCCGATGAGACCCAGTACTTC
v_gene: TRBV28; d_gene: TRBD1; abundance: NA; j_gene: TRBJ2-7; CDR3aa: CATLQGASYEQYF; CDR3nt: TGTGCCACCCTCCAGGGGGCATCCTACGAGCAGTACTTC
v_gene: TRBV6-5; d_gene: TRBD1; abundance: NA; j_gene: TRBJ1-5; CDR3aa: CASSQNRGAQPQHF; CDR3nt: TGTGCCAGCAGCCAGAACAGGGGGGCTCAGCCCCAGCATTTT
v_gene: TRBV5-1; d_gene: TRBD2; abundance: NA; j_gene: TRBJ2-3; CDR3aa: CASSLAGRTDTQYF; CDR3nt: TGCGCCAGCAGCTTGGCCGGGAGGACAGATACGCAGTATTTT
v_gene: TRBV6-1; d_gene: TRBD1; abundance: NA; j_gene: TRBJ1-3; CDR3aa: CASSERGRRNTIYF; CDR3nt: TGTGCCAGCAGTGAAAGGGGGCGGAGAAACACCATATATTTT
v_gene: TRBV7-6; d_gene: NA; abundance: NA; j_gene: TRBJ1-4; CDR3aa: CASSLAPKRGEKLFF; CDR3nt: TGTGCCAGCAGCTTAGCGCCGAAGAGAGGAGAAAAACTGTTTTTT
v_gene: TRBV7-8; d_gene: TRBD1; abundance: NA; j_gene: TRBJ1-5; CDR3aa: CASSSGTGGQPQHF; CDR3nt: TGTGCCAGCAGCTCAGGGACAGGGGGTCAGCCCCAGCATTTT
v_gene: TRBV28; d_gene: NA; abundance: NA; j_gene: TRBJ1-5; CDR3aa: CASSLGGQNQPQHF; CDR3nt: TGTGCCAGCAGTTTGGGCGGACAGAATCAGCCCCAGCATTTT
v_gene: TRBV6-5; d_gene: NA; abundance: NA; j_gene: TRBJ2-7; CDR3aa: CASSYSETGTYEQYF; CDR3nt: TGTGCCAGCAGTTACTCGGAGACAGGTACTTACGAGCAGTACTTC
v_gene: TRBV5-1; d_gene: TRBD1; abundance: few; j_gene: TRBJ1-4; CDR3aa: CASSPIGTGYEKLFF; CDR3nt: TGCGCCAGCAGCCCAATTGGGACAGGGTATGAAAAACTGTTTTTT
v_gene: TRBV7-3; d_gene: NA; abundance: NA; j_gene: TRBJ2-3; CDR3aa: CASSLTPSAPGDTQYF; CDR3nt: TGTGCCAGCAGCTTAACGCCCAGCGCCCCCGGGGATACGCAGTATTTT
v_gene: TRBV6-1; d_gene: NA; abundance: NA; j_gene: TRBJ1-1; CDR3aa: CASSEGGGGWSTEAFF; CDR3nt: TGTGCCAGCAGTGAAGGGGGAGGGGGATGGAGCACTGAAGCTTTCTTT
v_gene: TRBV6-5; d_gene: NA; abundance: NA; j_gene: TRBJ1-6; CDR3aa: CASTRGNNSPLHF; CDR3nt: TGTGCCAGCACTAGGGGCAATAATTCACCCCTCCACTTT
v_gene: TRBV28; d_gene: NA; abundance: NA; j_gene: TRBJ1-1; CDR3aa: CASSFNRVTEAFF; CDR3nt: TGTGCCAGCAGTTTTAACAGGGTCACTGAAGCTTTCTTT
v_gene: TRBV28; d_gene: NA; abundance: NA; j_gene: TRBJ1-5; CDR3aa: CASSFYFRALQGNQPQHF; CDR3nt: TGTGCCAGCAGTTTTTATTTCCGGGCCCTTCAGGGGAATCAGCCCCAGCATTTT
v_gene: TRBV2; d_gene: NA; abundance: NA; j_gene: TRBJ2-5; CDR3aa: CASNRNYQETQYF; CDR3nt: TGTGCCAGCAACCGGAACTACCAAGAGACCCAGTACTTC
v_gene: TRBV9; d_gene: NA; abundance: NA; j_gene: TRBJ2-1; CDR3aa: CASSVGDEQFF; CDR3nt: TGTGCCAGCAGCGTGGGAGATGAGCAGTTCTTC
v_gene: TRBV18; d_gene: TRBD1; abundance: NA; j_gene: TRBJ1-4; CDR3aa: CASSPPRDRPEKLFF; CDR3nt: TGTGCCAGCTCACCACCTCGGGACAGGCCAGAAAAACTGTTTTTT
v_gene: TRBV10-3; d_gene: TRBD1; abundance: NA; j_gene: TRBJ1-5; CDR3aa: CAISKTRDRGSNQPQHF; CDR3nt: TGTGCCATCAGTAAGACCCGGGACAGGGGATCTAATCAGCCCCAGCATTTT